The sequence of this TCR beta chain was determined in a study of T cells in Graves' hyperthyroidism and ophthalmopathy. Findings and limits, study-wide: A model of 13 V-J pairs discriminated ophthalmopathy from stable hyperthyroidism.

In regard to this clonotype: Its antigen is as yet unknown.

CDR1 MNHNS and CDR2 SASEGT come from the germline V gene. V was pared by 10 bases and J by 2 bases, with 15 bases between. This CDR3 has 13 amino acids. Diagnosis of hyperthyroidism was new in patients aged 18 to 65, and its duration was under 2 months. Authors of the study amplified TCR beta CDR3 regions from RNA transcripts. HTBI primers were the set used in a first-round RT-PCR of the TCR CDR3. TCRdb re-analysed the multiplex PCR reads in MiXCR, keeping a single row per CDR3 protein. This sample has hundreds of thousands of distinct CDR3 sequences, with 12% to 15% found just once. The sample consisted of blood. J is TRBJ2-7 and V is TRBV6-1, with a tentative D call TRBD1 (8 bases). This clonotype was sampled from a woman between 18 and 29 years old with Graves' hyperthyroidism. The CDR3 region has the DNA TGTGCCACCCGGACAGGGACTACCTACGAGCAGTACTTC. Translation gives CATRTGTTYEQYF.